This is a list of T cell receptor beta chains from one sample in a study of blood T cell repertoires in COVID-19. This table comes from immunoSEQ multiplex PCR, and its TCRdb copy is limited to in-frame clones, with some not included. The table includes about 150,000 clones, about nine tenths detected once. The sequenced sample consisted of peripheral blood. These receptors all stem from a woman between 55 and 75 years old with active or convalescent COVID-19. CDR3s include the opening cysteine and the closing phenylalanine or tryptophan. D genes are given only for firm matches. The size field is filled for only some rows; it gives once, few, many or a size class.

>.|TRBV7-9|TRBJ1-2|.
TGTGCCAGCAGCTTCCAGGGGCTCTATGGCTACACCTTC
CASSFQGLYGYTF
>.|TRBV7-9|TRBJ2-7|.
TGTGCCAGCAGCTTAAGACTAGACGAGCAGTACTTC
CASSLRLDEQYF
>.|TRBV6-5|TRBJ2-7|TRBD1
TGTGCCAGCAGCCGATGGACAGGGGGCGAGCAGTACTTC
CASSRWTGGEQYF
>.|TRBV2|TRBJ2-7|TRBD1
TGTGCCAGCAGTGAATCGGCCGTGGGACAGTTAACTTACGAGCAGTACTTC
CASSESAVGQLTYEQYF
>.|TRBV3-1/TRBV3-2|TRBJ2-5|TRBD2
TGTGCCAGCAGCCAAGATCATACTAGCGGGGGCGGGAAGACCCAGTACTTC
CASSQDHTSGGGKTQYF
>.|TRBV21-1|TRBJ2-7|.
TGTGCCAGCAGTTGGACATACGAGCAGTACTTC
CASSWTYEQYF
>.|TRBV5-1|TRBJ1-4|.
TGCGCCAGCAGCTTGGCCGGGAGGAGGACTAATGAAAAACTGTTTTTT
CASSLAGRRTNEKLFF
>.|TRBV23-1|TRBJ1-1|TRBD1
TGCGCCAGCAGTCACGACAGGGGTAGACCGAACACTGAAGCTTTCTTT
CASSHDRGRPNTEAFF
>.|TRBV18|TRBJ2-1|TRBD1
TGTGCCAGCTCACCCCGGACAGGGGCTGAATTCAATGAGCAGTTCTTC
CASSPRTGAEFNEQFF
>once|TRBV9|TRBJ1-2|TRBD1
TGTGCCAGCAGCGTAGCCGACAGGGTTGGTGGCTACACCTTC
CASSVADRVGGYTF
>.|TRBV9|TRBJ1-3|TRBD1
TGTGCCAGCAGCGGACCGACAGGGACGTCTGGAAACACCATATATTTT
CASSGPTGTSGNTIYF
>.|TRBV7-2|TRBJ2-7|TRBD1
TGTGCCAGCAGCTTAGCGGGACAGGCCGAGGAGTACTTC
CASSLAGQAEEYF
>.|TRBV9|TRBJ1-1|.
TGTGCCAGCAGCGTAGGTGCAGATAACACTGAAGCTTTCTTT
CASSVGADNTEAFF
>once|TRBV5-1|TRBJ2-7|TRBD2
TGCGCCAGCAGCCTCCTTAGCGGGGGGTCCTACGAGCAGTACTTC
CASSLLSGGSYEQYF
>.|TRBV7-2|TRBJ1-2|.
TGTGCCAGTCAACCCAGGGTGTCGGACAGCTACTATGGCTACACCTTC
CASQPRVSDSYYGYTF
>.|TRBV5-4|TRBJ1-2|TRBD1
TGTGCCAGCAGCACGATGACAGGGGGAGGGGGCTACACCTTC
CASSTMTGGGGYTF
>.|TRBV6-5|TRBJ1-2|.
TGTGCCAGCAGTTACGACAGCTATGGCTACACCTTC
CASSYDSYGYTF
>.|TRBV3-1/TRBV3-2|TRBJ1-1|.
TGTGCCAGCAGCCAAGATTACGGGAACACTGAAGCTTTCTTT
CASSQDYGNTEAFF
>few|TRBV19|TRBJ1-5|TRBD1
TGTGCCAGTAGTATTGACAGGGATCAGCCCCAGCATTTT
CASSIDRDQPQHF
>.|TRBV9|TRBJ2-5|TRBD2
TGTGCCAGCAGCGTAACGGGACTAGCGCAAGAGACCCAGTACTTC
CASSVTGLAQETQYF
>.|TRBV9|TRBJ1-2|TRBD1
TGTGCCAGCAGCGCAGGGGGAGACTATGGCTACACCTTC
CASSAGGDYGYTF
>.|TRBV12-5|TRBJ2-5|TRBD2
TGTGCTAGTGGTCCCGGGACTAGCGGGGGTCAAGAGACCCAGTACTTC
CASGPGTSGGQETQYF
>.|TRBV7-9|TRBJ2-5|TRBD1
TGTGCCAGCAGCGAAGGACAGGGGGGGACAGAGACCCAGTACTTC
CASSEGQGGTETQYF
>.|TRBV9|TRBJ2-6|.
TGTGCCAGCAGCGTGAAGAGCTCTGGGGCCAACGTCCTGACTTTC
CASSVKSSGANVLTF
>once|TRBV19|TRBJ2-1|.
TGTGCCAGTAGTATAGGCAGTCGGAGTGATGAGCAGTTCTTC
CASSIGSRSDEQFF
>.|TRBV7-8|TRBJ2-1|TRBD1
TGTGCCAGCAGCTTGACGGGACAGGGATACAATGAGCAGTTCTTC
CASSLTGQGYNEQFF
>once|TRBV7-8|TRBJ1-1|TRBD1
TGTGCCAGCAGCCCTTATTGGACAGGGTCGGATGAAGCTTTCTTT
CASSPYWTGSDEAFF
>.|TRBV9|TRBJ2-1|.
TGTGCCAGCAGCGTAGGCGAATTCGGTGAGCAGTTCTTC
CASSVGEFGEQFF
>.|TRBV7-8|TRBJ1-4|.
TGTGCCAGCAGCCCGCGGGACGGAATAAATGAAAAACTGTTTTTT
CASSPRDGINEKLFF
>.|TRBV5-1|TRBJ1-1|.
TGCGCCAGCCGGGACACAATGAACACTGAAGCTTTCTTT
CASRDTMNTEAFF
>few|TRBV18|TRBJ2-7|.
TGTGCCAGCTCACCAACGGGGGACGAGCAGTACTTC
CASSPTGDEQYF
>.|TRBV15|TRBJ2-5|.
TGTGCCACCAGCAGGACCGGGGAGACCCAGTACTTC
CATSRTGETQYF
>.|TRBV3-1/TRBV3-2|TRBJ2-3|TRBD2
TGTGCCAGCAGCCAAGGGCCTAGCGGGCTCACAGATACGCAGTATTTT
CASSQGPSGLTDTQYF
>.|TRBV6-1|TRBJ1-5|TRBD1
TGTGCCAGCAGTGAACAGGGACAGGGTATTGGCAATCAGCCCCAGCATTTT
CASSEQGQGIGNQPQHF
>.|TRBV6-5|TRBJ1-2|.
TGTGCCAGCAGTCCCGCGGATCTCTACTATGGCTACACCTTC
CASSPADLYYGYTF
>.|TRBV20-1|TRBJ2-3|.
TGCAGTGCTAGTGCAGGGGCTAGCACAGATACGCAGTATTTT
CSASAGASTDTQYF
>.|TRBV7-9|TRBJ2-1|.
TGTGCCAGCAGCCTTCCTGGGGCGGTGGGCTACAATGAGCAGTTCTTC
CASSLPGAVGYNEQFF
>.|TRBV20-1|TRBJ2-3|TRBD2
TGCAGTGCTAGTCGTCGGACTAGCGGGACAGATACGCAGTATTTT
CSASRRTSGTDTQYF
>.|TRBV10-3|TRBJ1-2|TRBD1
TGTGCCATCAGTGAACGCGACAGGGACTCCTCTGGCTACACCTTC
CAISERDRDSSGYTF
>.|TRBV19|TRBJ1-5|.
TGTGCCAGTAGACTACAAGGGGTTGGTGGCAATCAGCCCCAGCATTTT
CASRLQGVGGNQPQHF
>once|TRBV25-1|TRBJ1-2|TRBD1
TGTGCCAGCAGTCGGGGACAGGGTGACTATGGCTACACCTTC
CASSRGQGDYGYTF
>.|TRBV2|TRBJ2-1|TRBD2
TGTGCCACAAAAGCGGGGTCGGTGAACAATGAGCAGTTCTTC
CATKAGSVNNEQFF
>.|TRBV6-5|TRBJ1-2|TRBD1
TGTGCCAGCAGTCACAGGGGGCACGATGGCTACACCTTC
CASSHRGHDGYTF
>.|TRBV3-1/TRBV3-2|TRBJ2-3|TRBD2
TGTGCCAGCAGCCACGGGGGGGCCGGCGCAGATACGCAGTATTTT
CASSHGGAGADTQYF
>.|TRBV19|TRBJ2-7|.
TGTGCCAGTAGTATGTCGGGGGGCCCTTACGAGCAGTACTTC
CASSMSGGPYEQYF
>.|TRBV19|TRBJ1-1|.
TGTGCCAGTAGATCCCAAAGAGGCTCGGGTTGGACTGAAGCTTTCTTT
CASRSQRGSGWTEAFF
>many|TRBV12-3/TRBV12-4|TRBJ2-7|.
TGTGCCAGCAGTTCCTCCGGCTACGAGCAGTACTTC
CASSSSGYEQYF
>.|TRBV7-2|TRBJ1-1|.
TGTGCCAGCAGCCCACCGGGAGGGGCCCAAGAAGCTTTCTTT
CASSPPGGAQEAFF
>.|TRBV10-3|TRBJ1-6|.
TGTGCCATCAGGACAGGCCCTAATTCACCCCTCCACTTT
CAIRTGPNSPLHF
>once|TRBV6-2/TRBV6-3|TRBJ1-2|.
TGTGCCAGCAGTTACTCGAGCTATGGCTACACCTTC
CASSYSSYGYTF
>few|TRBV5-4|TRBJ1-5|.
TGTGCCAGCAGCTTGGGTGGTGGAGGGGGGGATCAGCCCCAGCATTTT
CASSLGGGGGDQPQHF
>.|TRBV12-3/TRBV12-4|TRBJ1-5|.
TGTGCCAGCAGCCCCGCCGGGAATCAGCCCCAGCATTTT
CASSPAGNQPQHF
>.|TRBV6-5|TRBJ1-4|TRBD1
TGTGCCAGCAGTACCAGACAGGGTGTAGTTTTT
CASSTRQGVVF
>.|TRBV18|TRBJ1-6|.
TGTGCCAGCTCATCGACAGAAAAAGGGAATTCACCCCTCCACTTT
CASSSTEKGNSPLHF
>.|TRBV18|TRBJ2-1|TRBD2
TGTGCCAGCTCAGCTCTTGCCGGGACTAACACCTACAATGAGCAGTTCTTC
CASSALAGTNTYNEQFF
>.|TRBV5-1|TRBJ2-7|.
TGCGCCAGCAGCCTAGGCTACGAGCAGTACTTC
CASSLGYEQYF
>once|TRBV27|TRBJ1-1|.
TGTGCCACCGGTCGGGGGAGCACTGAAGCTTTCTTT
CATGRGSTEAFF
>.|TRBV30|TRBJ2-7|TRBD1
TGTGCCTGGAGTGAAACCCCGGGACAGGCGAGATACGAGCAGTACTTC
CAWSETPGQARYEQYF
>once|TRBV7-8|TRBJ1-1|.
TGTGCCAGCAGCTTGGGCCAGAACACTGAAGCTTTCTTT
CASSLGQNTEAFF